What follows are 23 T cell receptor beta chains derived from one specimen sequenced in a study of lymphopenia after photon versus proton radiotherapy. This table comes from immunoSEQ multiplex PCR, and its TCRdb copy is limited to in-frame clones, with some not included. Among tens of thousands of clones listed, approximately 83% were seen once. The starting material was peripheral blood, obtained from a patient treated with photon-based radiotherapy. The source is a man aged 40-49 years with gastric cancer.

The chain links TRBV30 to TRBJ1-2; 7 nucleotides match TRBD1. The J segment lost 3 bases and the V segment lost 8 bases, leaving 3 bases of the junction unmatched. The CDR3 runs to 11 residues. The V gene's germline CDR1 is GTSNPN and CDR2 SVGIG (reference sequence). CDR3 sequence reads: CARQGHYGYTF. CDR3 DNA sequence: TGTGCCCGACAGGGCCACTATGGCTACACCTTC.

In this sample, this clone turned up once. The chain uses TRBV4-2 and TRBJ1-1; D is ambiguous. V lost 0 bases and J 1 base, leaving 9 bases between the germline ends. The CDR3 spans 15 residues. Per germline, CDR1 LGHNA and CDR2 YNFKEQ. The CDR3 DNA is TGTGCCAGCAGCCAAGACCCGACGGGGAACACTGAAGCTTTCTTT. This codes for CASSQDPTGNTEAFF.

The chain recombines TRBV10-3 with TRBJ2-5, with 16 bases identical to TRBD2. The CDR3 has 15 amino acids. Unmatched junction bases numbered 7, after V lost 10 bases and J lost 5 bases. Germline assignment: CDR1 ENHRY and CDR2 SYGVKD. CDR3 DNA: TGTGCCACCGGGACTAGCGGGGGGGCAGGGGAGACCCAGTACTTC. This translates into CATGTSGGAGETQYF.

The CDR3 sequence: CAISEGQGALGYGYTF. DNA for the CDR3: TGTGCCATCAGTGAGGGACAGGGGGCGCTTGGCTATGGCTACACCTTC. The chain recombines TRBV10-3 with TRBJ1-2; 11 bases are shared with TRBD1. Germline loops: CDR1 ENHRY, CDR2 SYGVKD. This CDR3 comprises 16 residues. J gave up 4 bases and V 2 bases, and 6 bases lay outside the gene matches.

Comment on this clone: Other nucleotide sequences from this sample produce the same CDR3. The chain combines TRBV27 with TRBJ1-2; no clear D. The CDR3 loop spans 13 amino acids. In germline, CDR1 is MNHEY, CDR2 SMNVEV (reference sequence). Trimming cost V 3 bases and J 2 bases, with 7 bases left between them. Here the CDR3 reads CASSFGGNYGYTF. The CDR3 coding sequence is TGTGCCAGCAGTTTTGGAGGAAACTATGGCTACACCTTC.

V usage is TRBV4-2 and J usage is TRBJ2-2; weak D call: TRBD2 (5 bases). The V and J ends lost 2 bases and 4 bases respectively, with 11 bases between them. The CDR3 runs to 15 residues. The germline V gene has CDR1 LGHNA and CDR2 YNFKEQ. The CDR3 coding sequence is TGTGCCAGCAGCCAATTGCCCGGGGTCACCGGGGAGCTGTTTTTT. This encodes CASSQLPGVTGELFF.

J is TRBJ2-7 and V is TRBV5-4; D gene ambiguous. The CDR3 consists of 11 residues. Looked up from germline, CDR1 is SGHNT and CDR2 is YYREEE (reference sequence). V lost 2 bases, J lost 3 bases, and 3 bases lay in between. The CDR3 nucleotides are TGTGCCAGCAGCTTAAACTACGAGCAGTACTTC. This sequence encodes CASSLNYEQYF.

This clone was counted a few times. The chain joins TRBV19 to TRBJ2-7, with D perhaps TRBD1 or TRBD2 (6 bases each). The CDR3 is made up of 14 amino acids. In germline, CDR1 is LNHDA, CDR2 SQIVND (reference sequence). Trimming stripped 3 bases from V and 3 bases from J, with 12 bases between. The CDR3, as DNA: TGTGCCAGTAGTATTTCCGGGGGCAACTACGAGCAGTACTTC. It yields the protein CASSISGGNYEQYF.

This chain links TRBV29-1 with TRBJ1-4; D remains unclear. The CDR3 spans 11 residues. Germline V gene data show CDR1 as SQVTM and CDR2 as ANQGSEA. V gave up 2 bases and J gave up 13 bases, with 11 bases separating them. DNA of the CDR3: TGCAGCGTTGAAAAGGGAGAAGGACTGTTTTTT. The encoded protein is CSVEKGEGLFF.

The chain carries TRBV7-2 and TRBJ2-3, with 8 nucleotides matching TRBD1. The V segment lost 0 bases and the J segment 4 bases; nucleotides outside the gene matches: 6. The CDR3 extends over 16 amino acids. Looked up from germline, CDR1 is SGHTA and CDR2 is FQGNSA. The chain's CDR3 is CASSLAQGQGSDTQYF. CDR3 DNA: TGTGCCAGCAGCTTAGCCCAAGGACAGGGCTCAGATACGCAGTATTTT.

The chain links TRBV7-9 to TRBJ2-7, with D possibly matching TRBD2 (6 bases). The CDR3 has 14 residues. V was cut by 1 base and J by 6 bases, with 13 bases left in between. CDR1 and CDR2 (germline): SEHNR, FQNEAQ (reference sequence). The CDR3 DNA sequence: TGTGCCAGCAGCTTAGTTGGAGGGCTGGGCGAGCAGTACTTC. Encoded protein: CASSLVGGLGEQYF. The full variable domain, in which reference TRBV7-9 and TRBJ2-7 provide the parts outside the CDR3, is DTGVSQNPRHKITKRGQNVTFRCDPISEHNRLYWYRQTLGQGPEFLTYFQNEAQLEKSRLLSDRFSAERPKGSFSTLEIQRTEQGDSAMYLCASSLVGGLGEQYFGPGTRLTVT.

This sequence joins TRBV2 and TRBJ1-2; 8 nucleotides agree with TRBD1. CDR1 is SNHLY and CDR2 is FYNNEI in the germline V gene. Trimming took 11 bases from V and 1 from J; bases not matched to a gene: 6. The CDR3 runs to 13 residues. The CDR3 protein is CAVGQGLNYGYTF. DNA for the CDR3: TGTGCCGTCGGACAGGGTCTTAACTATGGCTACACCTTC.

The chain carries TRBV18 and TRBJ1-5; a possible D gene is TRBD1 (6 bases). V was pared by 1 base and J by 7 bases, with 17 bases between. Germline CDR1 is KGHSH and CDR2 is LQKENI. There are 16 residues in the CDR3. The CDR3 DNA reads TGTGCCAGCTCACCACAAGGACAGCTTCTGGACCAGCCCCAGCATTTT. This codes for CASSPQGQLLDQPQHF.

The CDR3 region is CASSQGDTNEKLFF. As DNA, the CDR3 is TGCGCCAGCAGCCAAGGTGACACTAATGAAAAACTGTTTTTT. The chain has TRBV4-3 and TRBJ1-4, with D unresolved. CDR1 is LGHNA, CDR2 YSLEER, per germline. V was trimmed by 1 base and J by 2 bases, leaving 5 bases between them. The CDR3 contains 14 residues.

The gene calls are TRBV28 and TRBJ1-4; 7 bases map to TRBD1. The CDR3 loop spans 15 amino acids. Germline CDR1 is MDHEN and CDR2 is SYDVKM. Trimming removed 4 bases from V and 4 bases from J; junction bases left unmatched: 6. CDR3 region: CASSSRDSLNEKLFF. For the CDR3, the DNA is TGTGCCAGCAGTTCCCGGGACAGCCTTAATGAAAAACTGTTTTTT.

This clone was recorded once. This chain connects TRBV5-1 to TRBJ1-2; a possible D gene is TRBD1 (5 bases). V gave up 1 base and J gave up 6 bases, with 10 bases separating them. CDR3 length: 13 amino acids. Per germline, CDR1 SGHRS and CDR2 YFSETQ. The CDR3 sequence is CASSLHGQNGYTF. CDR3 nucleotides: TGCGCCAGCAGCTTGCACGGACAAAATGGCTACACCTTC.

The chain couples TRBV29-1 to TRBJ1-2; 8 nucleotides match TRBD1. There are 15 residues in the CDR3. Germline CDR1 is SQVTM and CDR2 is ANQGSEA. Unmatched junction bases numbered 14, after V lost 6 bases and J lost 5 bases. The CDR3 bases are TGCAGCGTAACTCCCGGGACAGGCCGTACTTATGGCTACACCTTC. This translates into CSVTPGTGRTYGYTF.

V and J are TRBV30 and TRBJ1-3; tentative D call: TRBD1 (5 bases). The CDR3 covers 11 residues. Trimming pared 5 bases from V and 3 bases from J, leaving 5 bases between. Germline lookup yields CDR1 GTSNPN and CDR2 SVGIG (reference sequence). The CDR3 sequence is CAWGGGNTIYF. The DNA of the CDR3 is TGTGCCTGGGGGGGTGGAAACACCATATATTTT.

The chain has TRBV27 and TRBJ1-1; possible D gene TRBD1, 6 bases. V gave up 3 bases and J gave up 4 bases, with 12 bases separating them. Germline CDR1 and CDR2: MNHEY and SMNVEV (reference sequence). This CDR3 region has 14 residues. In nucleotides, the CDR3 is TGTGCCAGCAGTTTGGGGGGGGCCAGCACTGAAGCTTTCTTT. This gives the protein CASSLGGASTEAFF.

The chain joins TRBV10-3 to TRBJ1-5; 10 bases are shared with TRBD1. Trimming at V came to 10 bases and at J to 0 bases, leaving 6 bases not matched to a gene. From germline, CDR1 is ENHRY and CDR2 SYGVKD. The CDR3 runs to 15 residues. The CDR3 DNA follows: TGTGCCACCCGGACAGGGGGTGATAGCAATCAGCCCCAGCATTTT. Protein product: CATRTGGDSNQPQHF.

J is TRBJ1-2 and V is TRBV7-2; TRBD1 matches 8 bases. The CDR3 covers 16 residues. Germline V gene data show CDR1 as SGHTA and CDR2 as FQGNSA. V dropped 0 bases and J dropped 5; count of bases not matched to a gene: 8. The CDR3 sequence: CASSLARGQGKYGYTF. CDR3 sequence (DNA): TGTGCCAGCAGCTTAGCGCGTGGACAGGGAAAATATGGCTACACCTTC. Full variable domain (outside the CDR3, taken from reference TRBV7-2 and TRBJ1-2): GAGVSQSPSNKVTEKGKDVELRCDPISGHTALYWYRQSLGQGLEFLIYFQGNSAPDKSGLPSDRFSAERTGGSVSTLTIQRTQQEDSAVYLCASSLARGQGKYGYTFGSGTRLTVV.

The chain employs TRBV6-5 and TRBJ2-3, with D unclear. Germline V lookup: CDR1 MNHEY, CDR2 SVGAGI. Trimming removed 6 bases at V and 6 bases at J, with 13 bases between. CDR3 length: 13 residues. CDR3 coding DNA: TGTGCCAGCAGCCGCCGCGAAGGGGATACGCAGTATTTT. Translated, it gives CASSRREGDTQYF.

CDR3 loop: CASSIRFSDQPQHF. The CDR3 DNA reads as TGTGCCAGTAGTATTCGGTTTTCGGATCAGCCCCAGCATTTT. V gene TRBV19 combines with J gene TRBJ1-5, with D unresolved. This CDR3 has 14 amino acids. Trimming took off 3 bases at V and 5 bases at J, with 11 bases between the two ends. CDR1 is LNHDA and CDR2 is SQIVND in the germline V gene (reference sequence).